The 23 T cell receptor beta chains below all came from one sample that was sequenced in a study of a mutant IDH1 vaccine in newly diagnosed glioma. No antigen is known for these receptors. The assay was immunoSEQ multiplex PCR, and TCRdb's table has in-frame clones only and misses some. The sample shows 30,000 to 40,000 clones, around 81% of them seen only once. Time point in this sample: week 23, last vaccination. Vaccination comprised doses that each held 300 ug of mutant IDH1 20-mer peptide, plus topical imiquimod. The specimen was PBMCs, collected from a glioma patient whose treatment included an IDH1 peptide vaccine. The source of these receptors is a man aged 40-49 years with glioma.

The V call is TRBV5-6, the J call TRBJ1-1; 8 bases map to TRBD1. Germline CDR1 and CDR2: SGHDT and YYEEEE. CDR3 length equals 15 residues. The junction had 8 bases not matched to a gene; V was cut back by 3 bases and J by 4 bases. CDR3 protein: CASSSAGGLGTEAFF. Written as DNA, the CDR3 is TGTGCCAGCAGCTCCGCAGGGGGCCTGGGCACTGAAGCTTTCTTT. Filled out from reference TRBV5-6 and TRBJ1-1, the complete variable domain reads DAGVTQSPTHLIKTRGQQVTLRCSPKSGHDTVSWYQQALGQGPQFIFQYYEEEERQRGNFPDRFSGHQFPNYSSELNVNALLLGDSALYLCASSSAGGLGTEAFFGQGTRLTVV.

The V call is TRBV6-5, the J call TRBJ2-7, with 10 bases fitting TRBD2. J was trimmed by 0 bases and V by 4 bases; bases with no gene match: 3. Per the germline V gene, CDR1 is MNHEY and CDR2 is SVGAGI. This CDR3 comprises 15 residues. CDR3 sequence: CASSSTSGISYEQYF. The CDR3 DNA reads TGTGCCAGCAGTTCCACTAGCGGGATCTCCTACGAGCAGTACTTC.

The rearrangement joins TRBV4-1 to TRBJ1-1; D not resolved. The V end lost 4 bases, the J end lost 1 base, and 16 bases lay between the germline ends. There are 16 residues in the CDR3. Germline V gives CDR1 MGHRA, CDR2 YSYEKL. The CDR3 nucleotides are TGCGCCAGCAGCCGAAGAAGCGGGATCACGAACACTGAAGCTTTCTTT. It translates to CASSRRSGITNTEAFF.

The chain joins TRBV6-5 to TRBJ2-7; D gene unclear. Trimming took 5 bases from V and 2 from J, leaving 16 bases between them. Germline V lookup: CDR1 MNHEY, CDR2 SVGAGI. This CDR3 region has 15 residues. CDR3 protein: CASSPDPPPPYEQYF. DNA for the CDR3: TGTGCCAGCAGTCCGGACCCCCCACCCCCCTACGAGCAGTACTTC.

The chain couples TRBV4-2 to TRBJ2-3; TRBD1 agrees at 11 bases. The germline gives CDR1 LGHNA, CDR2 YNFKEQ. The junction had 2 bases not matched to a gene; V was cut back by 1 base and J by 5 bases. The CDR3 is 15 amino acids. The CDR3 DNA reads as TGTGCCAGCAGCCAAGTGGGACAGGGGGTAGATACGCAGTATTTT. This sequence encodes CASSQVGQGVDTQYF.

The chain couples TRBV5-1 to TRBJ2-3, with D unresolved. Germline CDR1 reads SGHRS; CDR2 reads YFSETQ. This CDR3 has 14 amino acids. Between the trimmed V and J ends, which lost 0 bases and 2 bases, there was a span of 7 bases. The CDR3 nucleotides are TGCGCCAGCAGCTTGGGAGCCAACACAGATACGCAGTATTTT. Encoded protein: CASSLGANTDTQYF.

With respect to this clone: The sample carries other DNA sequences with the same CDR3. The chain combines TRBV19 with TRBJ2-7; D call uncertain. Trimming removed 3 bases at V and 2 bases at J, with 11 bases between. CDR3 size: 14 residues. CDR1 is LNHDA, CDR2 SQIVND, per germline (reference sequence). The CDR3 DNA reads TGTGCCAGTAGTATCGGGCAGGAAACCTACGAGCAGTACTTC. This codes for CASSIGQETYEQYF.

In this sample, this clone turned up a few times. V usage is TRBV5-1 and J usage is TRBJ2-1; either TRBD1 or TRBD2 may supply D (6 bases each). CDR3 size: 15 residues. Germline V lookup: CDR1 SGHRS, CDR2 YFSETQ. Trimming took off 0 bases at V and 5 bases at J, with 12 bases between the two ends. The CDR3 spells CASSLAGASDNEQFF. The CDR3 DNA is TGCGCCAGCAGCTTGGCGGGGGCATCCGACAATGAGCAGTTCTTC.

CDR3 sequence (DNA): TGTGCCAGCGGTCAGGTCGGCACAGATACGCAGTATTTT. Protein: CASGQVGTDTQYF. The chain carries TRBV7-9 and TRBJ2-3; D is uncertain. This CDR3 comprises 13 residues. Trimming stripped 8 bases from V and 1 base from J, with 10 bases between. CDR1 is SEHNR, CDR2 FQNEAQ, per germline (reference sequence).

The rearrangement links TRBV7-8 to TRBJ2-3; 8 positions agree with TRBD2. CDR1 is SGHVS, CDR2 FQNEAQ, per germline. This CDR3 contains 18 residues. With 1 base clipped from V and 3 bases from J, the junction kept 12 bases outside the gene matches. The CDR3 here is CASSLVSTGGKTTDTQYF. The CDR3 DNA follows: TGTGCCAGCAGCTTAGTCTCGACGGGGGGGAAGACAACAGATACGCAGTATTTT.

This clone was recorded only once. For the CDR3, the DNA is TGTGCCAGCAGTGAATATGAGGACCCCTACGAGCAGTACTTC. It translates to CASSEYEDPYEQYF. This rearrangement joins TRBV6-1 to TRBJ2-7; D not resolved. The CDR3 length is 14 residues. Germline CDR1 MNHNS, CDR2 SASEGT. V lost 2 bases and J 2 bases, leaving 10 bases between the germline ends.

This clone has just a few counts. The rearrangement uses TRBV5-1 and TRBJ2-2; 8 bases map to TRBD1. Germline V gene data show CDR1 as SGHRS and CDR2 as YFSETQ. The CDR3 is 16 amino acids. V trimming: 4 bases; J trimming: 6 bases; junction bases outside the gene matches: 11. The CDR3 region has the DNA TGCGCCAGCAGCCTAGGACAGGGTGGCAGCGCCGGGGAGCTGTTTTTT. Translated, it gives CASSLGQGGSAGELFF.

The V and J genes are TRBV5-5 and TRBJ2-7, with D maybe TRBD2 (5 bases). The CDR3 is 13 residues long. In germline, CDR1 is SGHKS, CDR2 YYEKEE (reference sequence). The germline V and J ends were trimmed by 1 base and 4 bases, with 9 bases remaining between them. CDR3 DNA: TGTGCCAGCAGCTTGAGCGACTATTACGAGCAGTACTTC. Protein product: CASSLSDYYEQYF.

The rearrangement links TRBV6-1 to TRBJ1-2; the D is unclear. V was trimmed by 6 bases and J by 7 bases, leaving 6 bases between them. This CDR3 region has 10 residues. The germline V gene has CDR1 MNHNS and CDR2 SASEGT. CDR3 sequence: CASSYFGYTF. The CDR3 DNA sequence: TGTGCCAGCAGCTACTTTGGCTACACCTTC.

The chain couples TRBV9 to TRBJ1-2; no clear D gene. The germline V gene encodes CDR1 SGDLS and CDR2 YYNGEE. There are 12 residues in the CDR3. V was trimmed by 0 bases and J by 5 bases, leaving 5 bases between them. CDR3 protein: CASSVEGYGYTF. The CDR3 bases are TGTGCCAGCAGCGTAGAGGGATATGGCTACACCTTC. Combining the CDR3 with reference TRBV9 and TRBJ1-2 gives the whole variable domain DSGVTQTPKHLITATGQRVTLRCSPRSGDLSVYWYQQSLDQGLQFLIQYYNGEERAKGNILERFSAQQFPDLHSELNLSSLELGDSALYFCASSVEGYGYTFGSGTRLTVV.

This clone was found once. The chain is built from TRBV2 and TRBJ2-3, with D uncertain. Between the trimmed V and J ends, which lost 5 bases and 2 bases, there was a span of 11 bases. Germline V gene sequence: CDR1 SNHLY, CDR2 FYNNEI. The CDR3 consists of 14 residues. The CDR3 here is CASSNRVYTDTQYF. The CDR3 region has the DNA TGTGCCAGCAGTAACCGGGTTTACACAGATACGCAGTATTTT.

The V and J genes are TRBV10-3 and TRBJ2-7; 7 positions match TRBD2. Looked up from germline, CDR1 is ENHRY and CDR2 is SYGVKD. The CDR3 contains 14 residues. V dropped 4 bases and J dropped 3; count of bases not matched to a gene: 6. CDR3 loop: CAISGEGGNYEQYF. The CDR3 nucleotides read TGTGCCATCAGTGGGGAGGGTGGGAACTACGAGCAGTACTTC.

This sequence joins TRBV7-9 and TRBJ2-7, with D perhaps TRBD1 or TRBD2 (5 bases each). The CDR3 is 14 residues long. With 1 base removed from V and 6 bases from J, the gap between germline ends came to 13 bases. Per the germline V gene, CDR1 is SEHNR and CDR2 is FQNEAQ (reference sequence). CDR3 DNA sequence: TGTGCCAGCAGCTTAGGCCAGGGAGTCTCCGAGCAGTACTTC. This encodes CASSLGQGVSEQYF.

The rearrangement joins TRBV7-2 to TRBJ2-1; D uncertain. The germline V gene encodes CDR1 SGHTA and CDR2 FQGNSA. The length of the CDR3 is 15 residues. Trimming left V 4 bases short and J 0 bases short, with 10 bases between. CDR3: CASSYHRSSYNEQFF. CDR3 DNA sequence: TGTGCCAGCAGCTATCACAGAAGCTCCTACAATGAGCAGTTCTTC.

V gene TRBV2 combines with J gene TRBJ2-4; 7 nucleotides agree with TRBD1. V shed 10 bases, J shed 5 bases, and the junction held 5 bases outside the gene matches. The germline CDR1 and CDR2 sequences are SNHLY and FYNNEI. This CDR3 contains 12 residues. The CDR3 DNA is TGTGCCACCAGGACAGGCGAAAACATTCAGTACTTC. Translating gives CATRTGENIQYF. Supplemented by reference TRBV2 and TRBJ2-4, the full variable domain reads EPEVTQTPSHQVTQMGQEVILRCVPISNHLYFYWYRQILGQKVEFLVSFYNNEISEKSEIFDDQFSVERPDGSNFTLKIRSTKLEDSAMYFCATRTGENIQYFGAGTRLSVL.

The chain employs TRBV5-4 and TRBJ2-4; 10 bases agree with TRBD1. Looked up from germline, CDR1 is SGHNT and CDR2 is YYREEE (reference sequence). After removal of 1 base from V and 7 bases from J, the junction contained 8 bases not matched to a gene. CDR3 length: 16 amino acids. The CDR3 DNA sequence: TGTGCCAGCAGCTTGTCGGCGGGACAGGGGCGGAACATTCAGTACTTC. It encodes CASSLSAGQGRNIQYF.

V gene TRBV7-2 combines with J gene TRBJ1-2; TRBD1 might be the D (5 bases). Germline V gene sequence: CDR1 SGHTA, CDR2 FQGNSA. The CDR3 spans 12 residues. V was trimmed by 5 bases and J by 8 bases, leaving 12 bases between them. CDR3 in DNA: TGTGCCAGCAGCCCAGGGATCGGCGGCTACACCTTC. Residues: CASSPGIGGYTF.

The rearrangement links TRBV6-5 to TRBJ1-1, with 8 bases that match TRBD1. The CDR3 runs to 14 residues. CDR1 and CDR2 from the germline V gene are MNHEY and SVGAGI. With V trimmed by 6 bases and J by 6 bases, 9 bases remained unmatched. The CDR3 bases are TGTGCCAGCAGCCAGGACAGGGACATTCCTGAAGCTTTCTTT. Translating gives CASSQDRDIPEAFF.